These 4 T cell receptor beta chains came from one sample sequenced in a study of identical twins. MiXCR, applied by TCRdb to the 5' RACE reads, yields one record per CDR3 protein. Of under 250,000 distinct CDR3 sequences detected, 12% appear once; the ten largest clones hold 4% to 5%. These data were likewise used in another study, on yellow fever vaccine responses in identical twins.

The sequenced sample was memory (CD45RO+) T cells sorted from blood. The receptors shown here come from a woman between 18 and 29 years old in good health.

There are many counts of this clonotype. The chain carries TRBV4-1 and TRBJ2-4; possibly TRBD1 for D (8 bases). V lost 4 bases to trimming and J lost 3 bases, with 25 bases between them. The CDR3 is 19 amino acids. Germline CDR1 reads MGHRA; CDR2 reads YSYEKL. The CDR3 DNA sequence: TGCGCCAGCAGCCCACCCCAGGACAGGGCGGGAGTGCACAAAAACATTCAGTACTTC. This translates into CASSPPQDRAGVHKNIQYF.

The CDR3 coding sequence is TGTGCCAGCAGCTTAAGGGGCGGGGAAAAACTGTTTTTT. It is translated as CASSLRGGEKLFF. The chain uses TRBV7-3 and TRBJ1-4; a weak D match, TRBD1 (5 bases). V was shortened by 1 base and J by 8 bases, with 8 bases between the two germline ends. Looked up from germline, CDR1 is SGHTA and CDR2 is FQGTGA. The CDR3 extends over 13 amino acids. The full variable domain, with the rest looked up from reference TRBV7-3 and TRBJ1-4, is GAGVSQTPSNKVTEKGKYVELRCDPISGHTALYWYRQSLGQGPEFLIYFQGTGAADDSGLPNDRFFAVRPEGSVSTLKIQRTERGDSAVYLCASSLRGGEKLFFGSGTQLSVL.

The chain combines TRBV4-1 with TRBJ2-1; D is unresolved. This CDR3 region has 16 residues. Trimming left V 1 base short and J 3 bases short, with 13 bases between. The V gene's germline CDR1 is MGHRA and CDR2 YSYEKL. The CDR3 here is CASSQAASPLYNEQFF. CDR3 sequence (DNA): TGCGCCAGCAGCCAAGCGGCCTCTCCCCTCTACAATGAGCAGTTCTTC.

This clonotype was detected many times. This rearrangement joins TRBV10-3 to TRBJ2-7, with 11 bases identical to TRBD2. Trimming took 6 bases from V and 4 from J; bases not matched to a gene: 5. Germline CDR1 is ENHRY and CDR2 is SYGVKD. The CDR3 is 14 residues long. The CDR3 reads CAISFTSGRYEQYF. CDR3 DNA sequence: TGTGCCATCAGCTTCACTAGCGGGAGATACGAGCAGTACTTC.